The 21 T cell receptor beta chains below all came from one sample that was sequenced in a study of OX40 agonist ivuxolimab in advanced cancers. Libraries were prepared by immunoSEQ multiplex PCR; TCRdb keeps only in-frame clonotypes and omits some of them. In the table there are approximately 50,000 clones, over 90% of which are singletons. The sequencing used CD4+ or CD8+ T cells sorted from blood, collected in a trial of the OX40 agonist ivuxolimab. The receptor set was obtained from an adult with an advanced solid tumor such as melanoma, head and neck, liver or kidney cancer.

This chain connects TRBV28 to TRBJ2-2; 8 bases fit TRBD2. The CDR3 spans 15 residues. Losses at the gene ends were 3 bases for V and 0 bases for J; bases not matched to a gene: 0. Germline assignment: CDR1 MDHEN and CDR2 SYDVKM. The CDR3, as DNA: TGTGCCAGCAGTTTTAGCGGGGCGAACACCGGGGAGCTGTTTTTT. It yields the protein CASSFSGANTGELFF.

This rearrangement joins TRBV4-1 to TRBJ2-7; D ambiguous. Per germline, CDR1 MGHRA and CDR2 YSYEKL. V was pared by 1 base and J by 2 bases, with 9 bases between. The CDR3 runs to 14 residues. This CDR3 is CASSQGWSPYEQYF. CDR3 bases: TGCGCCAGCAGCCAAGGGTGGAGTCCCTACGAGCAGTACTTC.

Relative to its sample, this clone is medium-sized. The rearrangement links TRBV20-1 to TRBJ2-1; D is unclear. The CDR3 sequence is 11 residues long. Looked up from germline, CDR1 is DFQATT and CDR2 is SNEGSKA (reference sequence). Trimming removed 6 bases at V and 3 bases at J, with 6 bases between. Here the CDR3 reads CSALNYNEQFF. The CDR3 DNA is TGCAGTGCCCTCAACTACAATGAGCAGTTCTTC.

The chain is built from TRBV15 and TRBJ2-3; TRBD2 is a possible D gene (5 bases). CDR1 and CDR2 (germline): LNHNV, YYDKDF (reference sequence). The V end was cut by 4 bases, the J end by 1 base, with 12 bases between. The CDR3 has 15 amino acids. In DNA form, the CDR3 reads TGTGCCACCAGCATCTCCCGGGATGGCACAGATACGCAGTATTTT. Protein: CATSISRDGTDTQYF.

The chain carries TRBV5-1 and TRBJ1-1, with D perhaps TRBD1 (5 bases). The CDR3 loop spans 15 amino acids. Germline V gene lookup returns CDR1 SGHRS and CDR2 YFSETQ. V was cut by 4 bases and J by 3 bases, with 16 bases left in between. The CDR3 DNA sequence: TGCGCCAGCAGCCCAAATGGCGGGGGGGACACTGAAGCTTTCTTT. Translation gives CASSPNGGGDTEAFF.

The rearrangement uses TRBV9 and TRBJ2-7; 8 bases fit TRBD1. The CDR3 has 15 residues. The J segment lost 2 bases and the V segment lost 0 bases, leaving 4 bases of the junction unmatched. Germline-derived CDR1 and CDR2 are SGDLS and YYNGEE. This CDR3 reads CASSVGQGAAYEQYF. CDR3 nucleotide sequence: TGTGCCAGCAGCGTAGGGCAGGGGGCCGCCTACGAGCAGTACTTC.

The chain uses TRBV28 and TRBJ1-1; 10 nucleotides line up with TRBD1. J gave up 1 base and V 6 bases, and 8 bases lay outside the gene matches. The CDR3 runs 16 residues. Germline CDR1 is MDHEN and CDR2 is SYDVKM. DNA of the CDR3: TGTGCCAGCAGCTCTGGACAGGGGGTCCCGAACACTGAAGCTTTCTTT. Translation gives CASSSGQGVPNTEAFF.

DNA of the CDR3: TGTGCCAGCAGTTTCTCTACCGGGGACCTTTCCTACGAGCAGTACTTC. This translates into CASSFSTGDLSYEQYF. This chain joins TRBV27 and TRBJ2-7, with D tentatively TRBD1 or TRBD2 (5 bases each). The V gene lost 3 bases and the J gene lost 1 base, with 16 bases spanning the gap. The CDR3 is made up of 16 amino acids. Germline loops: CDR1 MNHEY, CDR2 SMNVEV (reference sequence).

This chain connects TRBV7-9 to TRBJ2-7; D is unresolved. Trimming cost V 5 bases and J 2 bases, with 7 bases left between them. Germline CDR1 is SEHNR and CDR2 is FQNEAQ (reference sequence). The CDR3 contains 12 residues. CDR3 in amino acids: CASSLYPYEQYF. CDR3 nucleotide sequence: TGTGCCAGCAGCCTCTATCCCTACGAGCAGTACTTC.

V and J are TRBV14 and TRBJ1-1; D not certain. V dropped 1 base and J dropped 6 bases, with 6 bases sitting between them. The CDR3 totals 12 residues. Germline V gene lookup returns CDR1 SGHDN and CDR2 FVKESK. The CDR3 region has the DNA TGTGCCAGCAGCCAAGGTTACTCTGAAGCTTTCTTT. This gives the protein CASSQGYSEAFF.

The chain uses TRBV13 and TRBJ1-1; D is uncertain. The germline V and J ends were trimmed by 4 bases and 9 bases, with 15 bases remaining between them. Germline V gene data show CDR1 as PRHDT and CDR2 as FYEKMQ (reference sequence). This CDR3 is 13 amino acids long. Here the CDR3 DNA reads TGTGCCAGCAGCTCAACCCTTCAGAGTCAAGCTTTCTTT. Amino acid sequence: CASSSTLQSQAFF.

The chain couples TRBV7-9 to TRBJ2-3, with 7 bases aligning to TRBD2. J gave up 2 bases and V 5 bases, and 10 bases lay outside the gene matches. The CDR3 covers 16 residues. Germline V gene sequence: CDR1 SEHNR, CDR2 FQNEAQ (reference sequence). CDR3 amino acids: CASSIPYGTTTDTQYF. The CDR3 DNA reads as TGTGCCAGCAGCATTCCTTACGGGACTACCACAGATACGCAGTATTTT.

The J gene is TRBJ2-7, the V gene TRBV6-6; 10 nucleotides align to TRBD2. The trim removed 3 bases at V and 5 bases at J, leaving 4 bases unmatched. The CDR3 loop spans 14 amino acids. The germline V gene encodes CDR1 MNHNY and CDR2 SVGAGI (reference sequence). The CDR3 DNA follows: TGTGCCAGCAGTTATCAGCGGGAGGGCAACGAGCAGTACTTC. As protein: CASSYQREGNEQYF.

The chain employs TRBV9 and TRBJ1-2; 7 nucleotides align to TRBD1. J lost 0 bases, V lost 6 bases, and 8 bases had no gene match. CDR3 size: 15 residues. Germline lookup yields CDR1 SGDLS and CDR2 YYNGEE. The CDR3 nucleotides read TGTGCCAGCACCCTGGGGACAGCTTCTAACTATGGCTACACCTTC. Its translation is CASTLGTASNYGYTF.

The chain links TRBV10-3 to TRBJ2-7; tentatively, D is TRBD2 (5 bases). The CDR3 totals 16 residues. Germline V lookup: CDR1 ENHRY, CDR2 SYGVKD. The germline V and J ends were trimmed by 4 bases and 0 bases, with 16 bases remaining between them. Here the CDR3 reads CAISGTGVATSYEQYF. CDR3 in DNA: TGTGCCATCAGTGGGACTGGGGTAGCGACCTCCTACGAGCAGTACTTC.

This chain links TRBV9 with TRBJ1-2, with D unresolved. Trimming stripped 4 bases from V and 7 bases from J, with 17 bases between. Germline CDR1 and CDR2: SGDLS and YYNGEE. This CDR3 comprises 14 residues. CDR3: CASSPKAPRFGYTF. CDR3 DNA sequence: TGTGCCAGCAGCCCTAAGGCCCCGCGATTTGGCTACACCTTC.

This chain links TRBV27 with TRBJ2-5; perhaps TRBD2 as D (7 bases). Germline-derived CDR1 and CDR2 are MNHEY and SMNVEV (reference sequence). The CDR3 contains 17 residues. Trimming cost V 0 bases and J 5 bases, with 19 bases left between them. Here the CDR3 reads CASSLSLGAGVGETQYF. The DNA for the CDR3 is TGTGCCAGCAGTTTATCACTGGGGGCGGGAGTTGGGGAGACCCAGTACTTC.

The chain is built from TRBV13 and TRBJ1-1, with D perhaps matching TRBD1 (5 bases). Germline assignment: CDR1 PRHDT and CDR2 FYEKMQ (reference sequence). V gave up 0 bases and J gave up 3 bases, with 11 bases separating them. This CDR3 contains 15 residues. This CDR3 reads CASSLGGAGYTEAFF. CDR3 coding DNA: TGTGCCAGCAGCTTAGGCGGGGCAGGGTACACTGAAGCTTTCTTT.

This chain connects TRBV9 to TRBJ2-7; TRBD1 is a possible D gene (5 bases). The CDR3 is made up of 13 amino acids. Germline CDR1 reads SGDLS; CDR2 reads YYNGEE. V was pared by 4 bases and J by 5 bases, with 13 bases between. CDR3 sequence (DNA): TGTGCCAGCAGCCAGGGATCAATCGACGAGCAGTACTTC. It encodes CASSQGSIDEQYF.

The chain links TRBV11-2 to TRBJ1-1, with TRBD1 matching 7 bases. Germline trimming cut 7 bases from V and 4 bases from J; bases unmatched to any gene: 6. The CDR3 spans 13 residues. Germline-derived CDR1 and CDR2 are SGHAT and FQNNGV. The CDR3 protein is CASNTGVITEAFF. The CDR3 DNA is TGTGCCAGCAACACAGGGGTTATCACTGAAGCTTTCTTT.

This clone was found once. The V call is TRBV19, the J call TRBJ2-7, with D possibly TRBD2 on 6 matching bases. The CDR3 contains 14 residues. Trimming took off 8 bases at V and 2 bases at J, with 16 bases between the two ends. CDR1 LNHDA and CDR2 SQIVND come from the germline V gene (reference sequence). CDR3 DNA: TGTGCCAGTCAGGCGGGGCCAGATCCCTACGAGCAGTACTTC. Encoded protein: CASQAGPDPYEQYF.